Listed below are T cell receptor beta chains from one sample, sequenced in a study of T cell responses to AZD1222 COVID-19 vaccine. Profiled with immunoSEQ multiplex PCR; TCRdb holds only in-frame clones, not every one. The sample records roughly 160,000 clones, roughly 92% being singletons. Source: peripheral blood, taken on day 0 of AZD1222 vaccination. These receptors originate from an adult in good health. Both conserved end residues are part of each CDR3. D genes are given only for firm matches. Rows give clone size only sometimes, using once, few, many, or a class for an expanded clone.

d_call: TRBD2; clone_size: -; v_call: TRBV6-5; j_call: TRBJ2-1; cdr3_nt: TGTGCCAGCATCGGACTAGCGGGTAAAAATGAGCAGTTCTTC; cdr3_aa: CASIGLAGKNEQFF
d_call: TRBD1; clone_size: few; v_call: TRBV2; j_call: TRBJ2-7; cdr3_nt: TGTGCCAGCAACGCCGGGACAGGGGGCTCCTACGAGCAGTACTTC; cdr3_aa: CASNAGTGGSYEQYF
d_call: TRBD1; clone_size: -; v_call: TRBV29-1; j_call: TRBJ2-1; cdr3_nt: TGCAGCGCAGCAACCGGGACAGTCACCAATGAGCAGTTCTTC; cdr3_aa: CSAATGTVTNEQFF
d_call: TRBD1; clone_size: -; v_call: TRBV5-5; j_call: TRBJ1-5; cdr3_nt: TGTGCCAGCAGCTTGGGGGACAGGGAAGGTCAGCCCCAGCATTTT; cdr3_aa: CASSLGDREGQPQHF
d_call: -; clone_size: -; v_call: TRBV6-5; j_call: TRBJ1-1; cdr3_nt: TGTGCCAGCAGTTTGGGCAGGAACACTGAAGCTTTCTTT; cdr3_aa: CASSLGRNTEAFF
d_call: TRBD1; clone_size: -; v_call: TRBV11-2; j_call: TRBJ1-4; cdr3_nt: TGTGCCAGCAGCTTGGCCGGGACAGGGCGAAAACTGTTTTTT; cdr3_aa: CASSLAGTGRKLFF
d_call: TRBD2; clone_size: -; v_call: TRBV15; j_call: TRBJ2-5; cdr3_nt: TGTGCCACCAGCGGGGTAGCGGGAGGGGAGACCCAGTACTTC; cdr3_aa: CATSGVAGGETQYF
d_call: -; clone_size: few; v_call: TRBV5-6; j_call: TRBJ1-1; cdr3_nt: TGTGCCAGCAGCTTGGCCTACAGGGAGACTGAAGCTTTCTTT; cdr3_aa: CASSLAYRETEAFF
d_call: -; clone_size: -; v_call: TRBV4-3; j_call: TRBJ1-3; cdr3_nt: TGCGCCAGCAGCCAAGAGGGCCATTACTCTGGAAACACCATATATTTT; cdr3_aa: CASSQEGHYSGNTIYF
d_call: -; clone_size: -; v_call: TRBV3-1/TRBV3-2; j_call: TRBJ2-7; cdr3_nt: TGTGCCAGCAGCCTGGCAGGGAAGGGCTACGAGCAGTACTTC; cdr3_aa: CASSLAGKGYEQYF
d_call: -; clone_size: -; v_call: TRBV7-3; j_call: TRBJ2-6; cdr3_nt: TGTGCCAGCAGCTTAACGGGTGGCTCTGGGGCCAACGTCCTGACTTTC; cdr3_aa: CASSLTGGSGANVLTF
d_call: TRBD2; clone_size: -; v_call: TRBV4-2; j_call: TRBJ2-7; cdr3_nt: TGTGCCAGCAGGCCGGGACTAGCGGCCTCCTACGAGCAGTACTTC; cdr3_aa: CASRPGLAASYEQYF
d_call: TRBD2; clone_size: -; v_call: TRBV7-3; j_call: TRBJ2-7; cdr3_nt: TGTGCCAGCAGCTTAAAGGGCGGGAGCTCCTACGAGCAGTACTTC; cdr3_aa: CASSLKGGSSYEQYF
d_call: TRBD1; clone_size: once; v_call: TRBV20-1; j_call: TRBJ1-1; cdr3_nt: TGCAGTGCTAAAGGACAGGCTGAAGCTTTCTTT; cdr3_aa: CSAKGQAEAFF
d_call: -; clone_size: few; v_call: TRBV6-2/TRBV6-3; j_call: TRBJ2-7; cdr3_nt: TGTGCCAGCAGTTCCCGGGGGTACAAGTCCTACGAGCAGTACTTC; cdr3_aa: CASSSRGYKSYEQYF
d_call: TRBD1; clone_size: -; v_call: TRBV10-3; j_call: TRBJ1-1; cdr3_nt: TGTGCCATCAGCGGACAGGCGAACACTGAAGCTTTCTTT; cdr3_aa: CAISGQANTEAFF
d_call: -; clone_size: -; v_call: TRBV20-1; j_call: TRBJ2-2; cdr3_nt: TGCAGTGCTATTGACTACACCGGGGAGCTGTTTTTT; cdr3_aa: CSAIDYTGELFF
d_call: -; clone_size: -; v_call: TRBV7-6; j_call: TRBJ1-1; cdr3_nt: TGTGCCAGCAGTCGGACGGTGAACACTGAAGCTTTCTTT; cdr3_aa: CASSRTVNTEAFF
d_call: TRBD1; clone_size: once; v_call: TRBV14; j_call: TRBJ2-2; cdr3_nt: TGTGCCAGCAGCCCAGAGGACAGGGGACTAATTAACACCGGGGAGCTGTTTTTT; cdr3_aa: CASSPEDRGLINTGELFF
d_call: -; clone_size: once; v_call: TRBV11-2; j_call: TRBJ2-5; cdr3_nt: TGTGCCAGCAGCTTAGGAGAGACCCAGTACTTC; cdr3_aa: CASSLGETQYF
d_call: TRBD1; clone_size: -; v_call: TRBV18; j_call: TRBJ1-2; cdr3_nt: TGTGCCAGCTCCCCAGGGACAGGGGCAAACTATGGCTACACCTTC; cdr3_aa: CASSPGTGANYGYTF
d_call: TRBD1; clone_size: -; v_call: TRBV11-2; j_call: TRBJ1-1; cdr3_nt: TGTGCCAGCAGCCCGAGACAGGGAACCTTAGAAGCTTTCTTT; cdr3_aa: CASSPRQGTLEAFF
d_call: -; clone_size: few; v_call: TRBV7-2; j_call: TRBJ1-1; cdr3_nt: TGTGCCAGCAGGGGTGGACATACCAACACTGAAGCTTTCTTT; cdr3_aa: CASRGGHTNTEAFF
d_call: TRBD2; clone_size: once; v_call: TRBV27; j_call: TRBJ2-1; cdr3_nt: TGTGCCAGCAGTTTACCCGGGACTAGCCTCAATGAGCAGTTCTTC; cdr3_aa: CASSLPGTSLNEQFF
d_call: TRBD1; clone_size: -; v_call: TRBV11-2; j_call: TRBJ2-3; cdr3_nt: TGTGCCAGCAGTACAGGGGTGACGCAGTATTTT; cdr3_aa: CASSTGVTQYF
d_call: -; clone_size: once; v_call: TRBV9; j_call: TRBJ2-6; cdr3_nt: TGTGCCAGCAGCAGAACATCAGGGCTTGCCTCTGGGGCCAACGTCCTGACTTTC; cdr3_aa: CASSRTSGLASGANVLTF
d_call: -; clone_size: -; v_call: TRBV27; j_call: TRBJ1-2; cdr3_nt: TGTGCCAGCAGTTCGTTGGGGGCAGGGAACTATGGCTACACCTTC; cdr3_aa: CASSSLGAGNYGYTF
d_call: -; clone_size: -; v_call: TRBV2; j_call: TRBJ1-1; cdr3_nt: TGTGCCAGCAGCCGATCCAGGGCAGATGGCACTGAAGCTTTCTTT; cdr3_aa: CASSRSRADGTEAFF
d_call: -; clone_size: -; v_call: TRBV7-9; j_call: TRBJ1-1; cdr3_nt: TGTGCCAGCAGCTTAGACGAGGGGAGAGGGATGAACACTGAAGCTTTCTTT; cdr3_aa: CASSLDEGRGMNTEAFF
d_call: -; clone_size: -; v_call: TRBV19; j_call: TRBJ1-3; cdr3_nt: TGTGCCAAAACCGGTGTCTCTGGAAACACCATATATTTT; cdr3_aa: CAKTGVSGNTIYF
d_call: -; clone_size: -; v_call: TRBV7-9; j_call: TRBJ1-3; cdr3_nt: TGTGCCAGCAGCTTTCCGACAGTTGGAAACACCATATATTTT; cdr3_aa: CASSFPTVGNTIYF
d_call: TRBD2; clone_size: -; v_call: TRBV7-3; j_call: TRBJ2-2; cdr3_nt: TGTGCCAGCCGCCCTGGGGGGGGGAACACCGGGGAGCTGTTTTTT; cdr3_aa: CASRPGGGNTGELFF
d_call: TRBD1; clone_size: once; v_call: TRBV6-6; j_call: TRBJ1-6; cdr3_nt: TGTGCCAGCTATACAGGGGAAGGGATTAATTCACCCCTCCACTTT; cdr3_aa: CASYTGEGINSPLHF
d_call: -; clone_size: -; v_call: TRBV7-7; j_call: TRBJ1-1; cdr3_nt: TGTGCTAGCAGCTCTCAGGTAAACACTGAAGCTTTCTTT; cdr3_aa: CASSSQVNTEAFF
d_call: -; clone_size: once; v_call: TRBV18; j_call: TRBJ1-4; cdr3_nt: TGTGCCAGCTCACCGAGCAATGAAAAACTGTTTTTT; cdr3_aa: CASSPSNEKLFF
d_call: TRBD1; clone_size: -; v_call: TRBV5-6; j_call: TRBJ2-7; cdr3_nt: TGTGCCAGCATAGGTGCAGGGGGAACGGGGGAGCAGTACTTC; cdr3_aa: CASIGAGGTGEQYF
d_call: -; clone_size: -; v_call: TRBV11-2; j_call: TRBJ1-6; cdr3_nt: TGTGCCAGCAGGACAGGCCTGGCCGGTGGTAATTCACCCCTCCACTTT; cdr3_aa: CASRTGLAGGNSPLHF
d_call: -; clone_size: -; v_call: TRBV5-4; j_call: TRBJ1-1; cdr3_nt: TGTGCCAGCAGCCCCCCGGCCCCACGGACTGAAGCTTTCTTT; cdr3_aa: CASSPPAPRTEAFF
d_call: TRBD1; clone_size: -; v_call: TRBV5-1; j_call: TRBJ1-2; cdr3_nt: TGCGCCAGCAGCGAGACGGGACAGGGGTGGGATGGCTACACCTTC; cdr3_aa: CASSETGQGWDGYTF
d_call: -; clone_size: -; v_call: TRBV4-3; j_call: TRBJ1-4; cdr3_nt: TGCGCCAGCAGCCAAGATCCCGCAACTAATGAAAAACTGTTTTTT; cdr3_aa: CASSQDPATNEKLFF
d_call: -; clone_size: once; v_call: TRBV6-4; j_call: TRBJ1-1; cdr3_nt: TGTGCCAGCAGCCCGAGGGCGGATATGAACACTGAAGCTTTCTTT; cdr3_aa: CASSPRADMNTEAFF
d_call: -; clone_size: -; v_call: TRBV11-2; j_call: TRBJ1-2; cdr3_nt: TGTGCCAGCAGCTTAGGGTCAGAGACCCTCTATGGCTACACCTTC; cdr3_aa: CASSLGSETLYGYTF
d_call: -; clone_size: few; v_call: TRBV7-2; j_call: TRBJ2-7; cdr3_nt: TGTGCCAGCAGCTTAGAGGGTAGCAGCTACGAGCAGTACTTC; cdr3_aa: CASSLEGSSYEQYF
d_call: TRBD2; clone_size: -; v_call: TRBV10-1; j_call: TRBJ2-1; cdr3_nt: TGCGCCAGTCGGACTAGCGGGACCCTTTGGGGTCAGGATGAGCAGTTCTTC; cdr3_aa: CASRTSGTLWGQDEQFF
d_call: -; clone_size: -; v_call: TRBV5-1; j_call: TRBJ1-2; cdr3_nt: TGCGCCAGCAGTCGGGACGGGTCTTCCTATGGCTACACCTTC; cdr3_aa: CASSRDGSSYGYTF
d_call: -; clone_size: -; v_call: TRBV15; j_call: TRBJ1-4; cdr3_nt: TGTGCCACCAGCAGAGGACAGCTGAATGAAAAACTGTTTTTT; cdr3_aa: CATSRGQLNEKLFF
d_call: -; clone_size: -; v_call: TRBV29-1; j_call: TRBJ2-2; cdr3_nt: TGCAGCGTTAGAGTAGACCGGCGGGCGAACACCGGGGAGCTGTTTTTT; cdr3_aa: CSVRVDRRANTGELFF
d_call: -; clone_size: -; v_call: TRBV7-3; j_call: TRBJ2-1; cdr3_nt: TGTGCCAGCAGCCTGACACTGCAACCCTACAATGAGCAGTTCTTC; cdr3_aa: CASSLTLQPYNEQFF
d_call: TRBD1; clone_size: -; v_call: TRBV5-1; j_call: TRBJ2-1; cdr3_nt: TGCGCCAGCAGCCCTCGGACAGGGAGGACCTACAATGAGCAGTTCTTC; cdr3_aa: CASSPRTGRTYNEQFF
d_call: -; clone_size: -; v_call: TRBV3-1/TRBV3-2; j_call: TRBJ2-3; cdr3_nt: TGTGCCAGCAGCCTCGATGGCGCACACACAGATACGCAGTATTTT; cdr3_aa: CASSLDGAHTDTQYF
d_call: TRBD1; clone_size: -; v_call: TRBV6-1; j_call: TRBJ2-7; cdr3_nt: TGTGCCAGCAGTGAAGCCTGGGGCACCCGGGACAGGCAGTACTTC; cdr3_aa: CASSEAWGTRDRQYF
d_call: TRBD1; clone_size: -; v_call: TRBV6-1; j_call: TRBJ1-5; cdr3_nt: TGTGCCAGCAGTGAACCGGGACAGGGCAATCAGCCCCAGCATTTT; cdr3_aa: CASSEPGQGNQPQHF
d_call: TRBD2; clone_size: -; v_call: TRBV4-2; j_call: TRBJ2-3; cdr3_nt: TGTGCCAGCAGCCAAGGGGGGACTAATACCCGTCGTACAGATACGCAGTATTTT; cdr3_aa: CASSQGGTNTRRTDTQYF
d_call: -; clone_size: -; v_call: TRBV10-3; j_call: TRBJ1-1; cdr3_nt: TGTGCCATCAACGGGGGGGTTAACACTGAAGCTTTCTTT; cdr3_aa: CAINGGVNTEAFF
d_call: -; clone_size: -; v_call: TRBV3-1/TRBV3-2; j_call: TRBJ2-2; cdr3_nt: TGTGCCAGCAGCCAGGACCAGCCTGGTACCGGGGAGCTGTTTTTT; cdr3_aa: CASSQDQPGTGELFF
d_call: -; clone_size: -; v_call: TRBV5-1; j_call: TRBJ2-1; cdr3_nt: TGCGCCAGCTCCCGCGGAGCCACCTACAATGAGCAGTTCTTC; cdr3_aa: CASSRGATYNEQFF
d_call: -; clone_size: few; v_call: TRBV7-9; j_call: TRBJ1-3; cdr3_nt: TGTGCCAGCAGCTTATTGGGGGGGCCAGGGGCTGGAAACACCATATATTTT; cdr3_aa: CASSLLGGPGAGNTIYF